This record covers a single T cell receptor beta chain. Trimming removed 9 bases from V and 5 bases from J; junction bases left unmatched: 10. Per germline, CDR1 KGHSH and CDR2 LQKENI. The length of the CDR3 is 13 residues. RNA totalling 0.5 to 1 ug underwent reverse transcription with random hexamers. Using its own MiXCR run on the immunoSEQ multiplex PCR reads, TCRdb lists one record per CDR3 protein. The sample lists about 120,000 distinct CDR3 sequences, 85% to 95% occurring once. This entry belongs to a study of CD8 T cells in Susac syndrome. From blood CD8+ and CD4+ T cells, TCR beta sequences were generated.

The chain joins TRBV18 to TRBJ2-7, with 7 bases identical to TRBD1. This TCR was sampled from a human donor in good health. Material for sequencing was CD4+ T cells from PBMCs. CDR3 DNA sequence: TGTGCCAGTTCCGAAGGACAGGTCAACGAGCAGTACTTC. This gives the protein CASSEGQVNEQYF.